What follows are 22 T cell receptor beta chains derived from one specimen sequenced in a study of CD8 T cells in Susac syndrome. The authors reverse transcribed roughly 0.45 to 1 ug RNA with random hexamers. TCRdb redid the calling of the immunoSEQ multiplex PCR reads with MiXCR, one entry per CDR3 protein. The sample has about 83,000 distinct CDR3 sequences, 95% seen once; the top ten hold roughly 0.44%. The sequenced sample was CD8+ T cells from PBMCs. These receptors were obtained from a human donor with Susac syndrome.

The chain uses TRBV7-9 and TRBJ2-7, with 9 bases fitting TRBD1. The ends lost 5 bases at V and 3 bases at J; junction bases unmatched: 8. Germline values: CDR1 SEHNR, CDR2 FQNEAQ (reference sequence). The CDR3 spans 15 residues. CDR3 in amino acids: CASSPRDRVFYEQYF. CDR3 coding DNA: TGTGCCAGCAGCCCTCGGGACAGGGTTTTCTACGAGCAGTACTTC.

The chain uses TRBV23-1 and TRBJ2-6, with D maybe TRBD2 (5 bases). TRBV23-1 is identified as an open reading frame with a role that is uncertain. Trimming shortened V by 1 base and J by 0 bases, and 13 bases separated the two germline ends. The CDR3 is made up of 18 amino acids. CDR3 nucleotide sequence: TGCGCCAGCAGTCAATGGAAGGGAGAAGGCTCTGGGGCCAACGTCCTGACTTTC. Encoded protein: CASSQWKGEGSGANVLTF.

The chain carries TRBV6-5 and TRBJ2-2; possibly TRBD2 for D (5 bases). V was pared by 0 bases and J by 4 bases, with 18 bases between. The V gene's germline CDR1 is MNHEY and CDR2 SVGAGI. The CDR3 sequence is 18 residues long. CDR3 nucleotides: TGTGCCAGCAGTTACTCCTTTTGGAAAGCGGCGTTCACCGGGGAGCTGTTTTTT. Its translation: CASSYSFWKAAFTGELFF.

The rearrangement uses TRBV20-1 and TRBJ2-7; TRBD2 matches 8 bases. The length of the CDR3 is 13 residues. Germline CDR1 reads DFQATT; CDR2 reads SNEGSKA (reference sequence). The V segment lost 6 bases and the J segment 1 base; nucleotides outside the gene matches: 5. The CDR3 protein is CSAWTSSSYEQYF. The CDR3 nucleotides are TGCAGTGCGTGGACTAGCTCTTCCTACGAGCAGTACTTC.

This chain joins TRBV5-4 and TRBJ2-2; 10 nucleotides match TRBD2. J lost 3 bases, V lost 4 bases, and 9 bases had no gene match. CDR3 length: 17 amino acids. The V gene's germline CDR1 is SGHNT and CDR2 YYREEE (reference sequence). In DNA, the CDR3 is TGTGCCAGCAGCCTGCCCCCCGGGACTAGCGACACCGGGGAGCTGTTTTTT. It encodes CASSLPPGTSDTGELFF.

CDR3 sequence reads: CALIAGVGANEQFF. CDR3 sequence (DNA): TGTGCCCTAATAGCGGGAGTAGGTGCGAATGAGCAGTTCTTC. The rearrangement links TRBV30 to TRBJ2-1; 9 bases align to TRBD2. V dropped 8 bases and J dropped 7; count of bases not matched to a gene: 12. Germline V CDR1 and CDR2: GTSNPN, SVGIG (reference sequence). This CDR3 comprises 14 residues.

The chain employs TRBV3-1 and TRBJ2-1; D is possibly TRBD1 (5 bases). This CDR3 comprises 13 residues. Trimming removed 1 base at V and 10 bases at J, with 11 bases between. Looked up from germline, CDR1 is LGHDT and CDR2 is YNNKEL (reference sequence). CDR3 coding DNA: TGTGCCAGCAGCCAAGTAGGGGTGCTAGAGCAGTTCTTC. This codes for CASSQVGVLEQFF.

The genes are TRBV7-9 and TRBJ2-1; 12 bases map to TRBD2. This CDR3 has 15 residues. Unmatched junction bases numbered 2, after V lost 3 bases and J lost 5 bases. Germline CDR1 SEHNR, CDR2 FQNEAQ (reference sequence). CDR3 sequence: CASSFRLAGDNEQFF. The DNA for the CDR3 is TGTGCCAGCAGCTTCAGACTAGCGGGAGACAATGAGCAGTTCTTC. Combining the CDR3 with reference TRBV7-9 and TRBJ2-1 gives the whole variable domain DTGVSQNPRHKITKRGQNVTFRCDPISEHNRLYWYRQTLGQGPEFLTYFQNEAQLEKSRLLSDRFSAERPKGSFSTLEIQRTEQGDSAMYLCASSFRLAGDNEQFFGPGTRLTVL.

The rearrangement joins TRBV21-1 to TRBJ1-2. TRBV21-1 is recorded as a pseudogene. The length of the CDR3 is 13 residues. CDR3 protein: CASTLGRIYGYTF. CDR3 sequence (DNA): TGTGCCAGCACGCTCGGACGGATCTATGGCTACACCTTC.

The gene calls are TRBV5-1 and TRBJ2-1; D may be TRBD1 or TRBD2 (5 bases each). V was trimmed by 4 bases and J by 0 bases, leaving 14 bases between them. CDR1 is SGHRS and CDR2 is YFSETQ in the germline V gene. This CDR3 has 16 amino acids. The CDR3 DNA reads as TGCGCCAGCAGCCGAACCGGGACGAGCTCCTACAATGAGCAGTTCTTC. This sequence encodes CASSRTGTSSYNEQFF.

J is TRBJ2-3 and V is TRBV12-3 or TRBV12-4; D is ambiguous. The CDR3 consists of 13 residues. V gave up 7 bases and J gave up 6 bases, with 14 bases separating them. In DNA, the CDR3 is TGTGCCAGCACCCAGCTCCTAGTGGATACGCAGTATTTT. This codes for CASTQLLVDTQYF.

The chain is built from TRBV29-1 and TRBJ2-3; no clear D gene. Trimming pared 1 base from V and 0 bases from J, leaving 8 bases between. CDR3 length: 14 amino acids. The germline CDR1 and CDR2 sequences are SQVTM and ANQGSEA. The chain's CDR3 is CSVEGDTSTDTQYF. The CDR3, as DNA: TGCAGCGTTGAAGGCGACACGAGCACAGATACGCAGTATTTT.

The V and J genes are TRBV30 and TRBJ2-3; D not certain. Trimming took 3 bases from V and 6 from J, leaving 10 bases between them. Looked up from germline, CDR1 is GTSNPN and CDR2 is SVGIG (reference sequence). The length of the CDR3 is 12 residues. The CDR3 DNA reads as TGTGCCTGGAGCTCCGTCGGGGATACGCAGTATTTT. Its translation: CAWSSVGDTQYF.

V gene TRBV27 combines with J gene TRBJ1-1, with unresolved D. Germline V gene sequence: CDR1 MNHEY, CDR2 SMNVEV (reference sequence). The length of the CDR3 is 13 residues. V lost 1 base and J 8 bases, leaving 11 bases between the germline ends. The CDR3 reads CASSLYSSLEAFF. CDR3 in DNA: TGTGCCAGCAGTTTATATTCCAGCCTCGAAGCTTTCTTT.

The J gene is TRBJ2-3, the V gene TRBV27; D is possibly TRBD2 (5 bases). Trimming pared 5 bases from V and 4 bases from J, leaving 7 bases between. Germline CDR1 is MNHEY and CDR2 is SMNVEV (reference sequence). The CDR3 contains 12 residues. CDR3 bases: TGTGCCAGCAGTGCGGGTGCAGATACGCAGTATTTT. It is translated as CASSAGADTQYF.

The chain uses TRBV6-1 and TRBJ2-1; TRBD2 matches at 12 bases. The CDR3 is 15 amino acids. J was trimmed by 4 bases and V by 2 bases; bases with no gene match: 0. The V gene's germline CDR1 is MNHNS and CDR2 SASEGT. CDR3 sequence (DNA): TGTGCCAGCAGTGAACTAGCGGGAGGGTACAATGAGCAGTTCTTC. Its translation is CASSELAGGYNEQFF.

This clonotype was recorded once. This rearrangement joins TRBV18 to TRBJ2-7; TRBD1 is a possible D gene (5 bases). The CDR3 spans 13 residues. V was clipped by 5 bases and J by 6 bases, with 14 bases between them. The V gene's germline CDR1 is KGHSH and CDR2 LQKENI. The CDR3 is CASSTDQGREQYF. CDR3 DNA: TGTGCCAGCTCAACGGATCAGGGTCGCGAGCAGTACTTC.

V gene TRBV2 combines with J gene TRBJ2-7, with 7 bases matching TRBD1. Trimming removed 1 base from V and 2 bases from J; junction bases left unmatched: 5. The germline CDR1 and CDR2 sequences are SNHLY and FYNNEI. This CDR3 spans 15 amino acids. The chain's CDR3 is CASSEGGTVTYEQYF. The CDR3 DNA reads as TGTGCCAGCAGTGAAGGGGGGACAGTAACCTACGAGCAGTACTTC.

The gene calls are TRBV4-1 and TRBJ2-7, with D unresolved. This CDR3 comprises 15 residues. Trimming shortened V by 3 bases and J by 5 bases, and 17 bases separated the two germline ends. Germline loops: CDR1 MGHRA, CDR2 YSYEKL. CDR3: CASSQYVVGKDEQYF. DNA of the CDR3: TGCGCCAGCAGCCAGTACGTGGTGGGAAAGGACGAGCAGTACTTC.

The chain carries TRBV19 and TRBJ2-1, with a tentative D call TRBD2 (5 bases). V dropped 3 bases and J dropped 2 bases, with 8 bases sitting between them. The CDR3 extends over 14 amino acids. From germline, CDR1 is LNHDA and CDR2 SQIVND (reference sequence). This CDR3 reads CASSIGGPYNEQFF. DNA for the CDR3: TGTGCCAGTAGTATCGGCGGGCCCTACAATGAGCAGTTCTTC.

The V and J genes are TRBV20-1 and TRBJ2-5; 7 bases fit TRBD2. The CDR3 runs to 13 residues. Losses at the gene ends were 6 bases for V and 2 bases for J; bases not matched to a gene: 6. The germline V gene encodes CDR1 DFQATT and CDR2 SNEGSKA (reference sequence). The CDR3 reads CSAPTSVQETQYF. The CDR3 DNA is TGCAGTGCACCAACTAGCGTTCAAGAGACCCAGTACTTC.

This clonotype was seen just once. The rearrangement joins TRBV7-9 to TRBJ2-7; D is possibly TRBD2 (6 bases). Germline V gene sequence: CDR1 SEHNR, CDR2 FQNEAQ (reference sequence). The CDR3 sequence is 14 residues long. Trimming stripped 9 bases from V and 3 bases from J, with 18 bases between. CDR3 residues: CASSRGGERYEQYF. The CDR3 DNA follows: TGTGCCAGTTCCCGAGGAGGGGAGCGCTACGAGCAGTACTTC.